This passage covers 27 T cell receptor beta chains from one sample sequenced in a study of blood T cell repertoires in COVID-19. Assay used: immunoSEQ multiplex PCR; TCRdb lists only in-frame clones, some missing. Counted here are hundreds of thousands of clones, approximately 88% occurring once; the ten biggest clones make up about 8.2%. Sequencing was carried out using peripheral blood. The receptors come from a woman in her fifties or sixties with COVID-19, enrolled during active disease.

The V call is TRBV6-5, the J call TRBJ2-7; TRBD1 is a possible D gene (5 bases). The CDR3 spans 15 residues. V was cut by 9 bases and J by 2 bases, with 20 bases left in between. The germline V gene encodes CDR1 MNHEY and CDR2 SVGAGI. DNA of the CDR3: TGTGCCAGTCTTGACGTGGGGCAACCTACCTACGAGCAGTACTTC. Amino acids: CASLDVGQPTYEQYF.

Comment on this clone: Other nucleotide sequences in the sample specify the same CDR3. V gene TRBV28 combines with J gene TRBJ1-2, with D perhaps TRBD1 (5 bases). CDR3 length equals 13 residues. The V end was cut by 6 bases, the J end by 4 bases, with 12 bases between. CDR1 is MDHEN and CDR2 is SYDVKM in the germline V gene. The CDR3 is CASRSQGPYGYTF. CDR3 nucleotides: TGTGCCAGCAGGTCCCAGGGCCCCTATGGCTACACCTTC.

The V call is TRBV30, the J call TRBJ2-7; D may be TRBD2 (5 bases). The CDR3 extends over 11 amino acids. The V end lost 3 bases, the J end lost 6 bases, and 9 bases lay between the germline ends. CDR1 GTSNPN and CDR2 SVGIG come from the germline V gene (reference sequence). This CDR3 reads CAWRLASEQYF. As DNA, the CDR3 is TGTGCCTGGAGGCTAGCTTCCGAGCAGTACTTC.

The chain links TRBV9 to TRBJ2-7; 9 bases align to TRBD1. The CDR3 consists of 17 residues. The germline V gene encodes CDR1 SGDLS and CDR2 YYNGEE. J lost 2 bases, V lost 0 bases, and 9 bases had no gene match. The chain's CDR3 is CASSVALSGQGTYEQYF. DNA for the CDR3: TGTGCCAGCAGCGTAGCTTTGTCAGGACAGGGGACCTACGAGCAGTACTTC.

The rearrangement links TRBV5-1 to TRBJ1-1; TRBD1 agrees at 8 bases. CDR1 and CDR2 (germline): SGHRS, YFSETQ. CDR3 length equals 16 residues. Trimming at V came to 0 bases and at J to 0 bases, leaving 4 bases not matched to a gene. The CDR3 sequence is CASSLVGQVMNTEAFF. In DNA form, the CDR3 reads TGCGCCAGCAGCTTGGTGGGACAGGTCATGAACACTGAAGCTTTCTTT. Using reference TRBV5-1 and TRBJ1-1 for the parts outside the CDR3, the full variable domain is KAGVTQTPRYLIKTRGQQVTLSCSPISGHRSVSWYQQTPGQGLQFLFEYFSETQRNKGNFPGRFSGRQFSNSRSEMNVSTLELGDSALYLCASSLVGQVMNTEAFFGQGTRLTVV.

V and J are TRBV15 and TRBJ2-7; the D gene is possibly TRBD2 (5 bases). The length of the CDR3 is 17 residues. V was clipped by 0 bases and J by 4 bases, with 19 bases between them. Germline V gene sequence: CDR1 LNHNV, CDR2 YYDKDF (reference sequence). CDR3 DNA sequence: TGTGCCACCAGCAGAGATAGAGGGTCCCGAATCTTATACGAGCAGTACTTC. It specifies CATSRDRGSRILYEQYF.

This clone occurred once. The chain employs TRBV7-2 and TRBJ2-5; no clear D gene. Germline V gives CDR1 SGHTA, CDR2 FQGNSA. Trimming cost V 1 base and J 5 bases, with 8 bases left between them. The CDR3 totals 13 residues. The CDR3 loop reads CASSLGSLETQYF. The CDR3 nucleotides are TGTGCCAGCAGCTTAGGTTCTTTGGAGACCCAGTACTTC.

This chain joins TRBV27 and TRBJ2-5; D gene ambiguous. The length of the CDR3 is 14 residues. The germline CDR1 and CDR2 sequences are MNHEY and SMNVEV (reference sequence). V was pared by 1 base and J by 1 base, with 7 bases between. The CDR3 bases are TGTGCCAGCAGTTTATTTCCCAGCCAAGAGACCCAGTACTTC. Amino acids: CASSLFPSQETQYF.

This chain links TRBV5-1 with TRBJ1-6; 7 bases are a match to TRBD1. CDR3 length: 14 residues. The V gene's germline CDR1 is SGHRS and CDR2 YFSETQ. J gave up 5 bases and V 5 bases, and 4 bases lay outside the gene matches. The DNA for the CDR3 is TGCGCCAGCAGTGAGACAGGGAATAATTCACCCCTCCACTTT. Residues: CASSETGNNSPLHF.

This clone was recorded once. CDR3 residues: CASSPPTVYEQYF. The CDR3 nucleotides read TGTGCCAGCTCCCCTCCGACAGTCTACGAGCAGTACTTC. The chain joins TRBV18 to TRBJ2-7; D may be TRBD1 (5 bases). Trimming left V 6 bases short and J 3 bases short, with 12 bases between. Germline CDR1 and CDR2: KGHSH and LQKENI. The CDR3 consists of 13 residues. Full variable domain (rest looked up from reference TRBV18 and TRBJ2-7): NAGVMQNPRHLVRRRGQEARLRCSPMKGHSHVYWYRQLPEEGLKFMVYLQKENIIDESGMPKERFSAEFPKEGPSILRIQQVVRGDSAAYFCASSPPTVYEQYFGPGTRLTVT.

The genes are TRBV27 and TRBJ1-2, with D uncertain. CDR1 and CDR2 (germline): MNHEY, SMNVEV (reference sequence). Trimming cost V 4 bases and J 3 bases, with 9 bases left between them. The CDR3 is 13 amino acids. CDR3 bases: TGTGCCAGCAGTTCCTCGGGGTACTATGGCTACACCTTC. Its protein is CASSSSGYYGYTF.

This chain uses TRBV6-5 with TRBJ1-2; TRBD1 might be the D (6 bases). The V gene's germline CDR1 is MNHEY and CDR2 SVGAGI. Trimming stripped 6 bases from V and 4 bases from J, with 12 bases between. The CDR3 loop spans 13 amino acids. The CDR3, as DNA: TGTGCCAGCAGGGACCAGGGGCCCTATGGCTACACCTTC. Protein sequence: CASRDQGPYGYTF.

The chain carries TRBV21-1 and TRBJ1-2; the listed D gene, TRBD1, was not tested against the DNA. TRBV21-1 is a pseudogene locus. The CDR3 is made up of 15 amino acids. This chain's CDR3 is CASSVHRGSNYGYTF. The CDR3 DNA follows: TGTGCCAGCAGCGTCCACAGGGGGTCAAACTATGGCTACACCTTC.

This chain connects TRBV19 to TRBJ1-1; a weak D match, TRBD1 (5 bases). V shed 9 bases and J shed 3 bases, with 20 bases lying between them. Germline V gene sequence: CDR1 LNHDA, CDR2 SQIVND (reference sequence). The CDR3 contains 15 residues. This CDR3 reads CASRRQPSGDTEAFF. CDR3 DNA: TGTGCCAGCCGGCGGCAGCCATCGGGGGACACTGAAGCTTTCTTT.

The gene calls are TRBV15 and TRBJ2-6; a possible D gene is TRBD2 (6 bases). Germline lookup yields CDR1 LNHNV and CDR2 YYDKDF (reference sequence). The CDR3 has 20 residues. Trimming took 5 bases from V and 0 from J, leaving 23 bases between them. CDR3 sequence reads: CATSERYPGLPSSGANVLTF. As DNA, the CDR3 is TGTGCCACCAGCGAGAGGTACCCGGGACTGCCTTCCTCTGGGGCCAACGTCCTGACTTTC. The whole variable domain, remainder taken from reference TRBV15 and TRBJ2-6, is DAMVIQNPRYQVTQFGKPVTLSCSQTLNHNVMYWYQQKSSQAPKLLFHYYDKDFNNEADTPDNFQSRRPNTSFCFLDIRSPGLGDTAMYLCATSERYPGLPSSGANVLTFGAGSRLTVL.

The rearrangement uses TRBV3-1 (or the pseudogene TRBV3-2) and TRBJ1-2, with 8 bases that match TRBD1. V trimming: 3 bases; J trimming: 6 bases; junction bases outside the gene matches: 3. The CDR3 runs 13 residues. Per germline, CDR1 LGHDT and CDR2 YNNKEL (reference sequence). The CDR3 DNA reads as TGTGCCAGCAGCCATTTGACAGGGGATGGCTACACCTTC. Residues: CASSHLTGDGYTF.

The chain uses TRBV10-2 and TRBJ2-7; no definite D call. The CDR3 is 14 residues long. The germline V and J ends were trimmed by 1 base and 1 base, with 8 bases remaining between them. Per germline, CDR1 WSHSY and CDR2 SAAADI. The DNA for the CDR3 is TGCGCCAGCAGTGAGTATGGCCCGTCCTACGAGCAGTACTTC. Translated: CASSEYGPSYEQYF.

The V gene is TRBV6-4, the J gene TRBJ2-7, with 8 bases matching TRBD1. Unmatched junction bases numbered 8, after V lost 1 base and J lost 0 bases. CDR1 is MRHNA and CDR2 is SNTAGT in the germline V gene. There are 17 residues in the CDR3. The CDR3 region is CASSDLSGTGSSYEQYF. The CDR3 DNA is TGTGCCAGCAGTGACTTGTCCGGGACAGGAAGCTCCTACGAGCAGTACTTC.

The V and J genes are TRBV30 and TRBJ1-2, with TRBD1 matching over 7 bases. Germline loops: CDR1 GTSNPN, CDR2 SVGIG (reference sequence). V was clipped by 7 bases and J by 2 bases; unmatched bases: 7. The CDR3 has 13 residues. CDR3 sequence reads: CASSTGANYGYTF. CDR3 coding DNA: TGTGCCTCGAGCACAGGGGCGAACTATGGCTACACCTTC.

This clone was detected a few times. The CDR3 spells CASTAGPMDSGANVLTF. The CDR3 DNA follows: TGTGCCAGTACTGCGGGCCCCATGGACTCTGGGGCCAACGTCCTGACTTTC. This chain connects TRBV19 to TRBJ2-6, with a tentative D call TRBD2 (5 bases). There are 17 residues in the CDR3. CDR1 LNHDA and CDR2 SQIVND come from the germline V gene (reference sequence). Trimming took 7 bases from V and 0 from J, leaving 16 bases between them.

The rearrangement uses TRBV27 and TRBJ1-6, with 10 bases aligning to TRBD1. With V trimmed by 7 bases and J by 10 bases, 7 bases remained unmatched. This CDR3 has 14 residues. Germline CDR1 MNHEY, CDR2 SMNVEV (reference sequence). CDR3 sequence reads: CASTRQGQGSPLHF. The CDR3 bases are TGTGCCAGCACTCGGCAGGGACAGGGGTCACCCCTCCACTTT.

This chain connects TRBV5-1 to TRBJ1-6; 7 bases fit TRBD1. Germline V lookup: CDR1 SGHRS, CDR2 YFSETQ. CDR3 size: 17 residues. Losses at the gene ends were 4 bases for V and 6 bases for J; bases not matched to a gene: 13. The CDR3, as DNA: TGCGCCAGCAGCCCTCTCGTAACAGGGGACATTAATTCACCCCTCCACTTT. This sequence encodes CASSPLVTGDINSPLHF.

V and J are TRBV10-3 and TRBJ2-7; 9 bases align to TRBD2. The CDR3 totals 15 residues. V was pared by 11 bases and J by 5 bases, with 16 bases of the junction left unmatched. Germline lookup yields CDR1 ENHRY and CDR2 SYGVKD. This CDR3 is CALTPAAGGPHEQYF. In DNA, the CDR3 is TGTGCCCTCACTCCTGCAGCGGGGGGCCCTCACGAGCAGTACTTC.

The V call is TRBV28, the J call TRBJ2-5, with 7 positions matching TRBD2. The ends lost 3 bases at V and 5 bases at J; junction bases unmatched: 3. This CDR3 is built from 13 residues. CDR1 is MDHEN, CDR2 SYDVKM, per germline. CDR3 region: CASSLGGAETQYF. The CDR3 DNA sequence: TGTGCCAGCAGTTTGGGAGGGGCGGAGACCCAGTACTTC.

V is TRBV4-1 and J is TRBJ2-6; D not certain. CDR1 is MGHRA and CDR2 is YSYEKL in the germline V gene. The V and J ends lost 0 bases and 0 bases respectively, with 3 bases between them. CDR3 length: 15 residues. This CDR3 is CASSQDFSGANVLTF. The CDR3 DNA follows: TGCGCCAGCAGCCAAGACTTCTCTGGGGCCAACGTCCTGACTTTC.

This chain links TRBV7-9 with TRBJ1-3; 7 bases map to TRBD1. The CDR3 is 14 amino acids. V dropped 3 bases and J dropped 2; count of bases not matched to a gene: 1. Germline lookup yields CDR1 SEHNR and CDR2 FQNEAQ (reference sequence). DNA for the CDR3: TGTGCCAGCAGCTTGCAGGGGGCTGGAAACACCATATATTTT. This sequence encodes CASSLQGAGNTIYF. Full variable domain (outside the CDR3, taken from reference TRBV7-9 and TRBJ1-3): DTGVSQNPRHKITKRGQNVTFRCDPISEHNRLYWYRQTLGQGPEFLTYFQNEAQLEKSRLLSDRFSAERPKGSFSTLEIQRTEQGDSAMYLCASSLQGAGNTIYFGEGSWLTVV.

The chain is built from TRBV7-9 and TRBJ2-2, with unresolved D. With 4 bases removed from V and 8 bases from J, the gap between germline ends came to 5 bases. The CDR3 consists of 11 residues. From germline, CDR1 is SEHNR and CDR2 FQNEAQ (reference sequence). The CDR3 DNA follows: TGTGCCAGCAGCTCCGAGGGGGAGCTGTTTTTT. This encodes CASSSEGELFF.